Listed here are 4 T cell receptor beta chains from one sample, sequenced in a study of T cells after somatic rescue of genetic block. TCRdb's copy holds only in-frame clones and misses some; the assay was immunoSEQ multiplex PCR. The table includes about 10,000 clones, 70% to 75% detected once. The sample taken for sequencing was peripheral blood mononuclear cells (PBMCs). The receptors were gathered from a boy under 18.

The V call is TRBV6-6, the J call TRBJ1-2, with D possibly matching TRBD1 (6 bases). V dropped 5 bases and J dropped 3 bases, with 13 bases sitting between them. Looked up from germline, CDR1 is MNHNY and CDR2 is SVGAGI (reference sequence). The CDR3 is 14 residues long. Here the CDR3 DNA reads TGTGCCAGCAGTCGGCAGGGGAACGACTATGGCTACACCTTC. As protein: CASSRQGNDYGYTF.

The table lists this clone with a few counts. The chain has TRBV30 and TRBJ1-1; D not certain. This CDR3 comprises 12 residues. Trimming shortened V by 3 bases and J by 4 bases, and 9 bases separated the two germline ends. The germline V gene encodes CDR1 GTSNPN and CDR2 SVGIG (reference sequence). CDR3 protein: CAWRVGPTEAFF. CDR3 bases: TGTGCCTGGAGAGTAGGGCCCACTGAAGCTTTCTTT.

The genes are TRBV7-9 and TRBJ2-7; 7 nucleotides match TRBD1. Germline V gene lookup returns CDR1 SEHNR and CDR2 FQNEAQ (reference sequence). V shed 2 bases and J 6 bases; nucleotides not matched to a gene: 7. The length of the CDR3 is 14 residues. CDR3: CASSLFDRVSEQYF. CDR3 in DNA: TGTGCCAGCAGCTTATTCGACAGGGTAAGCGAGCAGTACTTC. Based on the CDR3 plus reference TRBV7-9 and TRBJ2-7, the full variable domain is DTGVSQNPRHKITKRGQNVTFRCDPISEHNRLYWYRQTLGQGPEFLTYFQNEAQLEKSRLLSDRFSAERPKGSFSTLEIQRTEQGDSAMYLCASSLFDRVSEQYFGPGTRLTVT.

The rearrangement uses TRBV11-2 and TRBJ2-7; TRBD2 aligns across 10 bases. V shed 5 bases and J 7 bases; nucleotides not matched to a gene: 11. This CDR3 has 15 residues. Germline CDR1 SGHAT, CDR2 FQNNGV. CDR3 residues: CASSLQREGLGEQYF. CDR3 coding DNA: TGTGCCAGCAGCCTCCAGCGGGAGGGCCTAGGGGAGCAGTACTTC.